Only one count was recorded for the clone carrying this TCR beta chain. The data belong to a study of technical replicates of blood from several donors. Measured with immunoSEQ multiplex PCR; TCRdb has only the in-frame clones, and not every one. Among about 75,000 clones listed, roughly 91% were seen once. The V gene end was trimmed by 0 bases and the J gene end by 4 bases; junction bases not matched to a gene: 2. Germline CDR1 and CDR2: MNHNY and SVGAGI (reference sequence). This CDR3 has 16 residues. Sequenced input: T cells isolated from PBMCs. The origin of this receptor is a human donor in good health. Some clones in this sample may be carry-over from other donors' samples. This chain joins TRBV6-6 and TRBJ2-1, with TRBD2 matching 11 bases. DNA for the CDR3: TGTGCCAGCAGTTACTCGACTAGCGGGAAATACAATGAGCAGTTCTTC. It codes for CASSYSTSGKYNEQFF.